This TCR beta chain was sequenced in a study of glioma-infiltrating T cells after dendritic cell vaccination. Study context: Between about 2002 and 2012, patients got autologous tumor lysate-pulsed dendritic cell vaccines.

V lost 2 bases and J 2 bases, leaving 12 bases between the germline ends. This CDR3 is 15 amino acids long. Looked up from germline, CDR1 is MDHEN and CDR2 is SYDVKM. The assay was immunoSEQ multiplex PCR, and TCRdb's table has in-frame clones only and misses some. Of 80,000 to 95,000 clones in the sample, 70% to 90% are singletons; the top ten hold 2.5% to 3%. The sequenced sample was blood, obtained before dendritic cell vaccination. The chain has TRBV28 and TRBJ1-2, with a possible D match to TRBD1 (5 bases). This clonotype originated in a human donor with glioblastoma. CDR3 nucleotides: TGTGCCAGCAGTTTAGGAGGGGATGGGAACTATGGCTACACCTTC. It specifies CASSLGGDGNYGYTF.